Listed below are T cell receptor beta chains from one sample, sequenced in a study of molecular identifiers for immune sequencing clone quantification. TCRdb reanalysed the PCR reads using MiXCR and keeps one entry per CDR3 protein. Of approximately 320,000 distinct CDR3 sequences in the sample, 24% are singletons; the top ten hold around 0.76%. Sequencing was performed on naive CD8+ T cells from blood, with Jurkat cell RNA spiked in. The source is a human donor in good health. Some libraries in this study had Jurkat cell RNA spiked in. The CDR3 runs from the conserved cysteine through the conserved F or W. The D gene is left open where the match is weak. Rows may omit the clone size; those that give it use once, few, many or a size class.

V	D	J	size	CDR3	DNA
TRBV4-3	TRBD1	TRBJ2-7	many	CASSQTRTGGFEQYF	TGCGCCAGCAGCCAGACCCGGACAGGGGGCTTCGAGCAGTACTTC
TRBV30	TRBD2	TRBJ2-7	NA	CAWTSGAYEQYF	TGTGCCTGGACTAGCGGGGCCTACGAGCAGTACTTC
TRBV4-3	TRBD2	TRBJ2-5	NA	CASSQEPYKTSGEETQYF	TGCGCCAGCAGCCAAGAGCCGTATAAGACTAGCGGGGAAGAGACCCAGTACTTC
TRBV28	NA	TRBJ2-6	many	CASSSLDPSGANVLTF	TGTGCCAGCAGTTCCCTCGACCCCTCTGGGGCCAACGTCCTGACTTTC
TRBV5-6	TRBD1	TRBJ1-1	NA	CASSFVAGGWTEAFF	TGTGCCAGCAGCTTTGTGGCAGGGGGTTGGACTGAAGCTTTCTTT
TRBV30	NA	TRBJ1-3	few	CAWSSGARSGNTIYF	TGTGCCTGGAGTTCTGGGGCCAGGTCCGGAAACACCATATATTTT
TRBV27	NA	TRBJ1-1	NA	CASSLVPPNTEAFF	TGTGCCAGCAGTTTAGTTCCTCCGAACACTGAAGCTTTCTTT
TRBV29-1	TRBD2	TRBJ2-3	many	CSVEDRPREGPPVLNTQYF	TGCAGCGTTGAAGATCGGCCGCGGGAGGGTCCCCCGGTGCTAAATACGCAGTATTTT
TRBV7-6	NA	TRBJ1-1	few	CASSRASEGTEAFF	TGTGCCAGCAGCCGGGCTTCGGAGGGGACTGAAGCTTTCTTT
TRBV5-6	NA	TRBJ2-7	few	CASSLGGGWEVTTEQYF	TGTGCCAGCAGCTTGGGCGGTGGGTGGGAGGTGACGACCGAGCAGTACTTC
TRBV6-6	NA	TRBJ2-7	many	CASSIDSFEQYF	TGTGCCAGCAGCATCGACAGTTTCGAGCAGTACTTC
TRBV7-2	NA	TRBJ2-3	many	CASSLSLEAQYF	TGTGCCAGCAGCTTATCTTTGGAGGCGCAGTATTTT
TRBV6-5	NA	TRBJ2-1	few	CASSPRWGVGYNEQFF	TGTGCCAGCAGTCCCCGGTGGGGGGTAGGGTACAATGAGCAGTTCTTC
TRBV27	TRBD2	TRBJ2-1	NA	CASSPRLGLAGDEQFF	TGTGCCAGCAGCCCTAGACTGGGACTAGCGGGAGATGAGCAGTTCTTC
TRBV27	TRBD2	TRBJ2-5	few	CASSLGGSNDQYF	TGTGCCAGCAGTTTGGGCGGGAGTAATGACCAGTACTTC
TRBV4-3	TRBD1	TRBJ2-7	NA	CASSRGVTGVEQYF	TGCGCCAGCAGCCGAGGTGTGACAGGGGTCGAGCAGTACTTC